The 4 T cell receptor beta chains below were found in one sample sequenced in a study of blood T cell repertoires in COVID-19. Method: immunoSEQ multiplex PCR; TCRdb's copy keeps in-frame clones and lacks some. The data hold just over 650,000 clones, with 85% to 90% observed a single time. The sample taken for sequencing was peripheral blood. The receptor set was obtained from a young woman with acute or convalescent COVID-19.

The J gene is TRBJ2-6, the V gene TRBV6-5; no clear D gene. Germline V gene lookup returns CDR1 MNHEY and CDR2 SVGAGI. Trimming removed 8 bases at V and 3 bases at J, with 11 bases between. CDR3 size: 14 residues. This CDR3 reads CASLLGDGANVLTF. CDR3 DNA sequence: TGTGCCAGCCTTCTAGGTGATGGGGCCAACGTCCTGACTTTC.

The J gene is TRBJ1-1, the V gene TRBV7-8; 8 nucleotides line up with TRBD1. V dropped 6 bases and J dropped 1; count of bases not matched to a gene: 4. The CDR3 covers 14 residues. CDR1 SGHVS and CDR2 FQNEAQ come from the germline V gene. The DNA for the CDR3 is TGTGCCAGCAGTCGACAGGGGACGAACACTGAAGCTTTCTTT. Its translation: CASSRQGTNTEAFF.

V is TRBV6-2 or TRBV6-3 and J is TRBJ1-3, with TRBD1 as a possible D gene (5 bases). The CDR3 consists of 15 residues. Per germline, CDR1 MNHEY and CDR2 SVGEGT. Trimming removed 4 bases at V and 3 bases at J, with 13 bases between. The CDR3 sequence is CASSSGDLGGNTIYF. The CDR3 region has the DNA TGTGCCAGCAGTTCCGGGGACTTAGGTGGAAACACCATATATTTT.

The V gene is TRBV11-2, the J gene TRBJ1-2, with TRBD1 matching 9 bases. CDR1 and CDR2 (germline): SGHAT, FQNNGV. This CDR3 has 13 residues. The J segment lost 6 bases and the V segment lost 6 bases, leaving 5 bases of the junction unmatched. This chain's CDR3 is CASSYRGLDGYTF. The CDR3 coding sequence is TGTGCCAGCAGTTACAGGGGGCTTGATGGCTACACCTTC.